These T cell receptor beta chains were read from a single sample in a study of CD8 T cells in Susac syndrome. Using its own MiXCR run on the immunoSEQ multiplex PCR reads, TCRdb lists one record per CDR3 protein. The repertoire includes about 180,000 distinct CDR3 sequences, 85% to 95% of them detected once, and 0.1% to 0.12% sits in the top ten. Sequencing was done on a sample of CD4+ T cells from PBMCs. These receptors were collected from a human donor with Susac syndrome. Both conserved end residues are part of each CDR3.

v_gene	j_gene	CDR3aa
TRBV6-5	TRBJ1-1	CASSLLAGQTNTEAFF
TRBV15	TRBJ2-6	CATSRALFAGANVLTF
TRBV20-1	TRBJ2-1	CSAPYDRGDEQFF
TRBV12-3/TRBV12-4	TRBJ2-5	CASSARRQETQYF
TRBV6-6	TRBJ2-5	CASSYLAGLQETQYF
TRBV4-2	TRBJ1-1	CASSQDRGTEAFF
TRBV29-1	TRBJ2-1	CSVGLGTAYNEQFF
TRBV14	TRBJ2-7	CASSRVGQGPRNEQYF
TRBV24-1	TRBJ2-5	CATRRETQYF
TRBV5-1	TRBJ2-7	CASSVAGTYSYEQYF
TRBV7-3	TRBJ2-3	CASSPPGTKDTQYF
TRBV30	TRBJ1-1	CAWSVKGTTEAFF
TRBV20-1	TRBJ2-3	CSAEGTSRGATDTQYF
TRBV5-1	TRBJ1-2	CASTQQGGGYTF
TRBV20-1	TRBJ1-5	CSAQMGGVGQPQHF
TRBV5-4	TRBJ2-5	CASSFPGTETQYF
TRBV12-3/TRBV12-4	TRBJ2-7	CASSLKTGEQYF
TRBV4-2	TRBJ2-1	CASSLLLLAGTGGNEQFF
TRBV20-1	TRBJ2-7	CSASGITADEQYF
TRBV20-1	TRBJ2-5	CSARSPGTHKDAQYF
TRBV27	TRBJ2-1	CASSRPLGAINEQFF
TRBV2	TRBJ1-2	CASRSGTVVRYGYTF
TRBV7-8	TRBJ1-5	CASSLGTGTGEFQHF
TRBV5-1	TRBJ2-5	CASSLQAQETQYF
TRBV25-1	TRBJ1-4	CASSTLGGGNEKLFF
TRBV28	TRBJ2-5	CASSLSRGDQETQYF
TRBV7-6	TRBJ1-1	CASRSRDINTEAFF
TRBV20-1	TRBJ2-1	CSASPGTSLGNEQFF
TRBV12-3/TRBV12-4	TRBJ2-2	CASGQFTGELFF
TRBV7-9	TRBJ1-1	CASSLAGITEAFF
TRBV10-2	TRBJ1-2	CASSVRDSPNGYTF
TRBV6-1	TRBJ1-1	CASTSTGPLRAFF
TRBV9	TRBJ2-7	CASSAYRDPTYEQYF
TRBV25-1	TRBJ1-2	CASSDTGPQGFMYGYTF
TRBV6-2/TRBV6-3	TRBJ1-6	CARDRNSPLHF
TRBV4-2	TRBJ2-5	CASSRGRAGEETQYF
TRBV4-2	TRBJ1-4	CASSANYNEKLFF
TRBV7-8	TRBJ2-6	CASSSGLSGANVLTF
TRBV6-5	TRBJ1-2	CASTTGVGYTF
TRBV29-1	TRBJ2-5	CSAGTGDLETQYF
TRBV9	TRBJ1-3	CASSSGRVTGNTIYF
TRBV20-1	TRBJ1-2	CSASSPGQGTSLDGYTF
TRBV5-6	TRBJ2-5	CASSGQGVLETQYF
TRBV11-2	TRBJ2-7	CASSFDRAGEQYF